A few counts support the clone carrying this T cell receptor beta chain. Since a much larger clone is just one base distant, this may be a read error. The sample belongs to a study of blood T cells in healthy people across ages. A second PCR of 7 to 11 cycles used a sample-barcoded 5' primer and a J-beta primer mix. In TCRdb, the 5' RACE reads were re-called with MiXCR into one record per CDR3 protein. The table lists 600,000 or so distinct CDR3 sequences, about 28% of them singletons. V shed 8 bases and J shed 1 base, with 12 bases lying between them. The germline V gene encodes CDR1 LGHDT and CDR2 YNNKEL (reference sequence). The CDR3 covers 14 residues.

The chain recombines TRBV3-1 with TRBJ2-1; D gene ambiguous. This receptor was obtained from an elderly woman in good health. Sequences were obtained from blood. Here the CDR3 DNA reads TGTGCCAGCGGCCCGGACGGGTCCTACAATGAGCAGTTCTTC. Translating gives CASGPDGSYNEQFF.